These 9 T cell receptor beta chains came from one sample sequenced in a study of human CD8 memory T cell subsets. Making the TCR beta libraries relied on UMI-labeled 5' RACE. TCRdb processed the 5' RACE reads again and assigns one entry to each CDR3 protein, with no DNA. The table counts roughly 4,000 distinct CDR3 sequences; just over 30% lies in the top ten. Sequences were obtained from CD8+ T cells from PBMCs. All receptors come from a human donor in good health.

The chain employs TRBV5-5 and TRBJ2-7; as DNA is missing, the TRBD2 call by TCRdb cannot be tested. Germline V gene sequence: CDR1 SGHKS, CDR2 YYEKEE (reference sequence). The CDR3 consists of 14 residues. CDR3: CASSFRAQNLEQYF.

The chain recombines TRBV5-4 with TRBJ1-1. Germline V gene lookup returns CDR1 SGHNT and CDR2 YYREEE (reference sequence). This CDR3 is built from 14 residues. The CDR3 sequence: CASSLRHTNTEAFF.

This clonotype is called medium-sized based on its frequency. This chain uses TRBV4-3 with TRBJ2-3; TCRdb reports TRBD1, a call that lacks DNA to check it against. CDR1 and CDR2 from the germline V gene are LGHNA and YSLEER. The CDR3 runs 15 residues. The CDR3 protein is CASSPSQGSSDTQYF.

The chain carries TRBV6-4 and TRBJ2-7; the D call from TCRdb, TRBD1, cannot be confirmed without DNA. Germline V lookup: CDR1 MRHNA, CDR2 SNTAGT. The CDR3 covers 13 residues. CDR3 loop: CASSEDDRGEQYF.

The chain joins TRBV20-1 to TRBJ2-7; TCRdb calls TRBD1, which cannot be checked without DNA. The CDR3 runs 13 residues. The germline V gene encodes CDR1 DFQATT and CDR2 SNEGSKA (reference sequence). CDR3 in amino acids: CSADRDTSYEQYF.

The genes are TRBV5-4 and TRBJ2-1. The CDR3 length is 13 residues. From germline, CDR1 is SGHNT and CDR2 YYREEE (reference sequence). This CDR3 is CASSWAWRNEQFF.

The gene calls are TRBV28 and TRBJ2-2; TCRdb's assignment of TRBD1 cannot be checked, as there is no DNA. This CDR3 is built from 17 residues. Germline V gene sequence: CDR1 MDHEN, CDR2 SYDVKM. CDR3: CASSHFRGRKGTGELFF.

The gene calls are TRBV4-1 and TRBJ1-1; the D call of TRBD1 rests on TCRdb alone, since no DNA is present to check it. From germline, CDR1 is MGHRA and CDR2 YSYEKL. This CDR3 has 15 amino acids. This CDR3 is CASSQEPGLNTEAFF.

The V gene is TRBV20-1, the J gene TRBJ2-5. The CDR3 is 14 residues long. Germline CDR1 is DFQATT and CDR2 is SNEGSKA (reference sequence). The CDR3 reads CSARGAAVQETQYF.